A single sample gave rise to the 5 T cell receptor beta chains below, sequenced in a study of T cell responses to AZD1222 COVID-19 vaccine. Profiled with immunoSEQ multiplex PCR; TCRdb holds only in-frame clones, not every one. Among 150,000 to 200,000 clones, 88% were seen once, and the ten largest hold around 26%. Material: peripheral blood, obtained 28 days after the second AZD1222 dose. The receptor source for this set is an adult who received the AZD1222 COVID-19 vaccine.

This chain uses TRBV7-9 with TRBJ2-7; the match to TRBD1 covers 11 bases. Unmatched junction bases numbered 8, after V lost 5 bases and J lost 5 bases. Germline V gene lookup returns CDR1 SEHNR and CDR2 FQNEAQ (reference sequence). This CDR3 has 15 residues. The CDR3 region has the DNA TGTGCCAGCAGCCCAAAAGGGGACAGGGGGAACGAGCAGTACTTC. Its translation: CASSPKGDRGNEQYF.

CDR3 sequence reads: CASSQDPVPGNFNQPQHF. CDR3 in DNA: TGCGCCAGCAGCCAAGATCCCGTTCCTGGGAATTTCAATCAGCCCCAGCATTTT. V is TRBV4-3 and J is TRBJ1-5, with D unresolved. The CDR3 consists of 18 residues. Per germline, CDR1 LGHNA and CDR2 YSLEER. Trimming cost V 0 bases and J 3 bases, with 18 bases left between them.

The chain uses TRBV16 and TRBJ2-5; D might be TRBD2 (6 bases). The length of the CDR3 is 14 residues. The V end was cut by 1 base, the J end by 5 bases, with 11 bases between. Germline V gene data show CDR1 as KGHSY and CDR2 as FQNENV. CDR3 coding DNA: TGTGCCAGCAGCCAATTACGGGAGTCGGAGACCCAGTACTTC. It codes for CASSQLRESETQYF.

The V and J genes are TRBV7-3 and TRBJ2-7; 10 nucleotides line up with TRBD2. The CDR3 contains 15 residues. V lost 6 bases, J lost 2 bases, and 7 bases stayed unmatched. From germline, CDR1 is SGHTA and CDR2 FQGTGA. Here the CDR3 reads CASSSAAGGAYEQYF. The CDR3 region has the DNA TGTGCCAGCAGTTCCGCAGCGGGAGGGGCCTACGAGCAGTACTTC.

This clone was detected only once. The V and J genes are TRBV7-3 and TRBJ1-1; D might be TRBD1 (5 bases). Germline CDR1 SGHTA, CDR2 FQGTGA. The V and J ends lost 5 bases and 4 bases respectively, with 17 bases between them. The CDR3 is 15 amino acids. The DNA of the CDR3 is TGTGCCAGCAGCCCTAGCCTTGGGGGTTTCACTGAAGCTTTCTTT. Translation gives CASSPSLGGFTEAFF.